The 2 T cell receptor beta chains below all came from one sample that was sequenced in a study of OX40 agonist ivuxolimab in advanced cancers. The table came from immunoSEQ multiplex PCR; TCRdb's copy has only in-frame clones and leaves some out. Here the sample spans about 74,000 clones, 90% to 95% being singletons. The material sequenced was CD4+ or CD8+ T cells sorted from blood, taken in a trial of the OX40 agonist ivuxolimab. These receptors were collected from an adult with an advanced solid tumor such as melanoma, head and neck, liver or kidney cancer.

This clone has just one count. The J gene is TRBJ1-5, the V gene TRBV6-6; D not certain. V was cut by 2 bases and J by 0 bases, with 11 bases left in between. This CDR3 has 16 residues. Germline-derived CDR1 and CDR2 are MNHNY and SVGAGI (reference sequence). The DNA of the CDR3 is TGTGCCAGCAGTTACGTAGCAACCGTTAGCAATCAGCCCCAGCATTTT. Protein sequence: CASSYVATVSNQPQHF.

V and J are TRBV27 and TRBJ2-1; D is possibly TRBD1 (5 bases). V gave up 3 bases and J gave up 7 bases, with 16 bases separating them. Germline V gene sequence: CDR1 MNHEY, CDR2 SMNVEV (reference sequence). The CDR3 totals 15 residues. The CDR3 coding sequence is TGTGCCAGCAGTTTTATTAGGACAAAGGGGAATGAGCAGTTCTTC. It yields the protein CASSFIRTKGNEQFF.